Sequencing of this T cell receptor beta chain was carried out in a study of blood T cell repertoires in COVID-19. For the study at large: Samples representing acute and convalescent COVID-19 were sourced from the United States, Italy and Spain.

In the source study's methods: Amplification from reference gene primers served as the basis for estimated nucleated cell counts. Clones were read by immunoSEQ multiplex PCR, and TCRdb kept only the in-frame ones, dropping some. That table furnishes V, J and clone size, whereas the DNA furnished D and trimming. Of 300,000 to 400,000 clones listed, more than 70% were seen once; the top ten hold 0.9% to 1.5%. The germline V gene has CDR1 SGHDN and CDR2 FVKESK. Trimming took 5 bases from V and 8 from J; bases not matched to a gene: 8. This CDR3 comprises 15 residues. The origin of this receptor is a woman younger than 35 who had recovered from COVID-19. The chain combines TRBV14 with TRBJ1-6, with TRBD1 identical over 8 bases. What was sequenced was PBMCs or T cells enriched from blood (not recorded which). The CDR3 protein is CASSSRTGNDSPLHF. Written as DNA, the CDR3 is TGTGCCAGCAGCTCCCGGACAGGGAACGATTCACCCCTCCACTTT.